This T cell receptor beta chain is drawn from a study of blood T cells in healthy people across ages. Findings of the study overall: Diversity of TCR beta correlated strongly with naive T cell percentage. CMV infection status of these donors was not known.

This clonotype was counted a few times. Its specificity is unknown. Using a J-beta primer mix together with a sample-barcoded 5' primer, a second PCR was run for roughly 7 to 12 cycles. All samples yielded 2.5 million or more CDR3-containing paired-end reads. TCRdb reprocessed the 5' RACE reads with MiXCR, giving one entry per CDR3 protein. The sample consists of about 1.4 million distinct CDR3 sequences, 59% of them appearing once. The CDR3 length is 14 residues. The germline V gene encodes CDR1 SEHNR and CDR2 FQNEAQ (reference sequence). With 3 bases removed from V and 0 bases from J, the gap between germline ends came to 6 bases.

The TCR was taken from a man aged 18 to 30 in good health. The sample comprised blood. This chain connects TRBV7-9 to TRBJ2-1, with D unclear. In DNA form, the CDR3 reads TGTGCCAGCAGCTTTTGGGGCTCCTACAATGAGCAGTTCTTC. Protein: CASSFWGSYNEQFF.